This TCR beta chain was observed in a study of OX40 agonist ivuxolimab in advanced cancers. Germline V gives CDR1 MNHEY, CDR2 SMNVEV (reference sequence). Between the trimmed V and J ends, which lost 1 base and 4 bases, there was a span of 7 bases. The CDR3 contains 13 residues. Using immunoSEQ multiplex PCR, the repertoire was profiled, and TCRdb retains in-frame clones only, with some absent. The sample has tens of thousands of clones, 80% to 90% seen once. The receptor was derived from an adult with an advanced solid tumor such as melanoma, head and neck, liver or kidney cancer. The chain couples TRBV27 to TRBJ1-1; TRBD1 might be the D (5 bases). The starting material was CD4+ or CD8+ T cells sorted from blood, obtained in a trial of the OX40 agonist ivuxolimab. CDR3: CASSLYGATEAFF. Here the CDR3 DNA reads TGTGCCAGCAGTTTATATGGGGCCACTGAAGCTTTCTTT.